This T cell receptor (beta chain) was identified during a study of CD8 T cells in ankylosing spondylitis. This clonotype was observed many times. As yet, its antigen is unknown. Study-wide points: Both synovial fluid and blood in reactive arthritis had previously been reported to carry some motif variants. Apparently characteristic of ankylosing spondylitis blood was a TCR beta motif (eight highly homologous variants).

CDR1 is DFQATT, CDR2 SNEGSKA, per germline (reference sequence). CDR3 size: 14 residues. After removal of 6 bases from V and 1 base from J, the junction contained 4 bases not matched to a gene. The authors made TCR beta libraries by quantitative 5'-RACE with molecular barcodes. MiXCR, applied by TCRdb to the 5' RACE reads, yields one record per CDR3 protein. The profile shows around 230,000 distinct CDR3 sequences, 7% to 10% of them singletons. The specimen was blood, either unsorted or a sorted T cell fraction (not recorded which). The clonotype was recovered from a female donor with ankylosing spondylitis or in good health (not recorded which). V usage is TRBV20-1 and J usage is TRBJ2-2; 8 nucleotides match TRBD2. The CDR3 protein is CSAQLAGNTGELFF. DNA for the CDR3: TGCAGTGCCCAGCTAGCGGGGAACACCGGGGAGCTGTTTTTT.